The rows below give T cell receptor beta chains drawn from one sample of a study of shared clonotypes between healthy human individuals. Produced via immunoSEQ multiplex PCR; TCRdb's table is partial and in-frame only. The sample has 1.5 million to 2.5 million clones; roughly 95% are singletons. The sample comprised naive CD8+ T cells sorted from blood. The receptors shown here come from a man aged 18-30 years in good health. Each CDR3 is given with its conserved first and last residue. Each record gives: D gene, J gene, clone size, V gene, CDR3 DNA, CDR3 protein. A D gene is named only where the DNA matches it firmly. A clone size is listed for some rows: how often the clone was seen (once, few, many), or a class if it is expanded.

TRBD1,TRBJ1-3,NA,TRBV27,TGTGCCAGCAGTTTATCGCCGGGGACAGGGAGAAACACCATATATTTT,CASSLSPGTGRNTIYF
NA,TRBJ1-2,once,TRBV5-5,TGTGCCAGCAGCGTTGCGATGGGCTATGGCTACACCTTC,CASSVAMGYGYTF
NA,TRBJ2-3,NA,TRBV11-2,TGTGCCAGCAGCAGGACTGCCCAGGGGCAGTATTTT,CASSRTAQGQYF
NA,TRBJ2-7,NA,TRBV14,TGTGCCACTTCTCCCGGTGGGAGCTCCTACGAGCAGTACTTC,CATSPGGSSYEQYF
NA,TRBJ1-5,NA,TRBV28,TGTGCCAGCAGTTTCCCCAGGGACGGGGAACAGCCCCAGCATTTT,CASSFPRDGEQPQHF
TRBD1,TRBJ1-1,NA,TRBV10-3,TGTGCCATCAGTGAGTCCTCGGTCACCGGTCGACAGGGGGCGCCGAATGAAGCTTTCTTT,CAISESSVTGRQGAPNEAFF
NA,TRBJ1-1,NA,TRBV29-1,TGCAGCGGCGAGACAGTACCGAACACTGAAGCTTTCTTT,CSGETVPNTEAFF
TRBD1,TRBJ2-7,NA,TRBV6-5,TGTGCCAGCAGTTACTCGAGACAGGGTTGGTCCTACGAGCAGTACTTC,CASSYSRQGWSYEQYF
TRBD1,TRBJ2-3,NA,TRBV27,TGTGCCAGCAGTGGGACAGGGGCGAACACAGATACGCAGTATTTT,CASSGTGANTDTQYF
TRBD1,TRBJ1-4,NA,TRBV10-3,TGTGCCATCAGTGAATACGACCGGGACAGGGGGCATGAAAAACTGTTTTTT,CAISEYDRDRGHEKLFF
NA,TRBJ1-2,NA,TRBV5-6,TGTGCCAGCAGCTTACAGGATCTCTATGGCTACACCTTC,CASSLQDLYGYTF
NA,TRBJ2-7,NA,TRBV21-1,TGTGCCAGCAGCCCCCGGAAAGCGGGAGGCCCCGTCGAGCAGTACTTC,CASSPRKAGGPVEQYF
TRBD1,TRBJ2-2,once,TRBV5-1,TGCGCCAGCACCGATGACAGGGAAAAAGCCGGGGAGCTGTTTTTT,CASTDDREKAGELFF
TRBD1,TRBJ1-3,NA,TRBV5-6,TGTGCCAGCTGGCAGGGGGCTGGAAACACCATATATTTT,CASWQGAGNTIYF
NA,TRBJ2-1,few,TRBV7-9,TGTGCCAGCAGCTTATCCGTTGCGGGAAACAATGAGCAGTTCTTC,CASSLSVAGNNEQFF
NA,TRBJ1-6,NA,TRBV7-8,TGTGCCAGCAGCTTAACGGGCTCTTGGCCCCTCCACTTT,CASSLTGSWPLHF
TRBD2,TRBJ2-2,NA,TRBV4-1,TGCGCCAGCAGCCAAGAACGTCTAGCGGGAGCTGTGGGCAGCACCGGGGAGCTGTTTTTT,CASSQERLAGAVGSTGELFF
NA,TRBJ2-7,NA,TRBV19,TGTGCCAGTAGTATAGGCCCTCGGGGCGAGCAGTACTTC,CASSIGPRGEQYF
NA,TRBJ2-7,NA,TRBV30,TGTGCCTGGAGTCCAAGATACAAGGTTTACGAGCAGTACTTC,CAWSPRYKVYEQYF
NA,TRBJ2-1,NA,TRBV13,TGTGCCAGCAGCTTTGACACCGCATATGAGCAGTTCTTC,CASSFDTAYEQFF
TRBD1,TRBJ2-1,NA,TRBV11-3,TGTGCCAGCAGCTTAGTAGGGACAGGGACCCTCAATGAGCAGTTCTTC,CASSLVGTGTLNEQFF
NA,TRBJ2-7,NA,TRBV19,TGTGCCAGTAGTATAGGGGGCCGCTCCTACGAGCAGTACTTC,CASSIGGRSYEQYF
NA,TRBJ2-1,NA,TRBV5-1,TGCGCCAGCAGCCCCACTAGGAGCTCTCTGACAGACAATGAGCAGTTCTTC,CASSPTRSSLTDNEQFF
NA,TRBJ1-4,NA,TRBV28,TGTGCCAGCAGTTTCTTCGGTGAAAAACTGTTTTTT,CASSFFGEKLFF
TRBD1,TRBJ2-7,NA,TRBV28,TGTGCCAGCAGCTACAGGGGCCCCAACGAGCAGTACTTC,CASSYRGPNEQYF
NA,TRBJ2-1,once,TRBV7-2,TGTGCCAGCAGCTTAGGGCGGGGCCGAAATGAGCAGTTCTTC,CASSLGRGRNEQFF
NA,TRBJ2-2,NA,TRBV7-8,TGTGCCAGCAGCTTAAGGGCCGGGGAGCTGTTTTTT,CASSLRAGELFF
NA,TRBJ2-7,NA,TRBV4-3,TGCGCCAGCAGCCAAGGAGCCTCGAACTACGAGCAGTACTTC,CASSQGASNYEQYF
NA,TRBJ2-7,NA,TRBV27,TGTGCCAGCAGTTTATCGGGTAGCTTCTCCTACGAGCAGTACTTC,CASSLSGSFSYEQYF
NA,TRBJ2-7,once,TRBV27,TGTGCCAGCAGTTTAGGATATACCTACGAGCAGTACTTC,CASSLGYTYEQYF
NA,TRBJ2-3,once,TRBV9,TGTGCCAGCAGCGGGACGGCAGATACGCAGTATTTT,CASSGTADTQYF